This TCR beta chain is from a study of blood T cells in healthy people across ages. General study results and limits: Strong correlation existed between TCR beta diversity and naive T cell percentage.

Per sample, no less than 5.5 micrograms of total RNA were extracted. Concerning this clonotype itself: Its antigen is not identified.

V trimming: 0 bases; J trimming: 2 bases; junction bases outside the gene matches: 3. Per the germline V gene, CDR1 is LGHNA and CDR2 is YSLEER. There are 16 residues in the CDR3. Together with a sample-barcoded 5' primer, a J-beta primer mix was included in a second PCR lasting about 6 to 11 cycles. In TCRdb, the 5' RACE reads were re-called with MiXCR into one record per CDR3 protein. The sample carries roughly 1,700,000 distinct CDR3 sequences, over 25% recorded once. The sequence was collected from a woman aged 25 to 45 in good health. The genes are TRBV4-3 and TRBJ2-1, with 8 bases identical to TRBD2. Source material: blood. CDR3 sequence: CASSQDRRGAYNEQFF. The CDR3 DNA sequence: TGCGCCAGCAGCCAAGATCGGCGGGGGGCCTACAATGAGCAGTTCTTC.